The 5 T cell receptor beta chains in this list originate from one sample, sequenced in a study of CD8+ T cells in alopecia areata. Regarding treatment: oral pan-JAK inhibitor, 5-10 mg twice daily. Reverse transcription of extracted RNA yielded cDNA, which provided the sequencing template. The method was immunoSEQ multiplex PCR; TCRdb's version includes in-frame clones alone and lacks a portion of them. The sample lists some 180,000 clones, about 53% occurring once. The source material was CD8+ T cells sorted from blood, sampled at week 24, from a patient treated with tofacitinib. Receptors originate from a human donor with alopecia areata.

The gene calls are TRBV21-1 and TRBJ2-3; no check of the table's D call, TRBD2, against the DNA was made. TRBV21-1 counts as a pseudogene. The CDR3 is made up of 17 amino acids. The CDR3 reads CASSMPTSGGSGDTQYF. The CDR3 DNA follows: TGTGCCAGCAGCATGCCGACTAGCGGGGGCTCGGGAGATACGCAGTATTTT.

This clone was observed a handful of times. The genes are TRBV7-9 and TRBJ2-7, with D tentatively TRBD2 (6 bases). CDR3 size: 13 residues. With 6 bases removed from V and 3 bases from J, the gap between germline ends came to 12 bases. Germline CDR1 SEHNR, CDR2 FQNEAQ (reference sequence). CDR3 residues: CASSSDGGYEQYF. CDR3 DNA sequence: TGTGCCAGCAGTTCCGACGGGGGCTACGAGCAGTACTTC.

The V gene is TRBV4-1, the J gene TRBJ2-2, with D unresolved. The CDR3 spans 16 residues. V was cut by 1 base and J by 1 base, with 10 bases left in between. CDR1 and CDR2 from the germline V gene are MGHRA and YSYEKL. The CDR3 region is CASSQAVSLNTGELFF. CDR3 DNA: TGCGCCAGCAGCCAAGCCGTATCACTGAACACCGGGGAGCTGTTTTTT.

This clone was seen a few times. The chain is built from TRBV7-7 and TRBJ2-5; 9 bases are a match to TRBD1. The V segment lost 5 bases and the J segment 5 bases; nucleotides outside the gene matches: 9. The CDR3 consists of 15 residues. Per germline, CDR1 SSHAT and CDR2 FNYEAQ (reference sequence). The DNA of the CDR3 is TGTGCCAGCAGCCAGACAGGGGGGTACGGGGAGACCCAGTACTTC. Its protein product is CASSQTGGYGETQYF.

The CDR3 nucleotides read TGTGCCAGCAGCTATAAACAGGTGGGCCCGGCTGAAGCTTTCTTT. Amino acids: CASSYKQVGPAEAFF. The chain carries TRBV2 and TRBJ1-1; a possible D gene is TRBD1 (5 bases). CDR3 length: 15 residues. Per germline, CDR1 SNHLY and CDR2 FYNNEI. V lost 6 bases, J lost 6 bases, and 20 bases lay in between.